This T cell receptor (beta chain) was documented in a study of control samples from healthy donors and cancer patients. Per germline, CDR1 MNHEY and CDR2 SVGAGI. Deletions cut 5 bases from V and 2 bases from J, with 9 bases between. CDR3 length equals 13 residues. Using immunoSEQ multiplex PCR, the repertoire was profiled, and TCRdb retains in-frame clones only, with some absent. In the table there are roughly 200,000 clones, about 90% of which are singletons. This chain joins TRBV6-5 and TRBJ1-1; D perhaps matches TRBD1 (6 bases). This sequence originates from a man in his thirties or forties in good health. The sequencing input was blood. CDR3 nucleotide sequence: TGTGCCAGCAGTAGGGACATCAACACTGAAGCTTTCTTT. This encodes CASSRDINTEAFF.